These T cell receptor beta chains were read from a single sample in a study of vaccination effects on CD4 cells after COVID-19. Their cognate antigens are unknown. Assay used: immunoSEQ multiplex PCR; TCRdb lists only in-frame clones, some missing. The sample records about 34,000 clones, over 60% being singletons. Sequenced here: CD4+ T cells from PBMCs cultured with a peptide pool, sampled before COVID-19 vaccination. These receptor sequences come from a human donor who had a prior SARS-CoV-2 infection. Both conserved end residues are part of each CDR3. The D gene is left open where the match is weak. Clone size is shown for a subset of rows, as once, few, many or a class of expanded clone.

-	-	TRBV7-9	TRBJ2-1	TGTGCCAGCAGCCACAGGACTGGAACCAATGAGCAGTTCTTC	CASSHRTGTNEQFF
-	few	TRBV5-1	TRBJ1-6	TGCGCCAGCAGCCTAGGGGAAGCTCTTTCACCCCTCCACTTT	CASSLGEALSPLHF
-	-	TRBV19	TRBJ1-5	TGTGCCAGTAGTATAGACAGGGATCAGCCCCAGCATTTT	CASSIDRDQPQHF
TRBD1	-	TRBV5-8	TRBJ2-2	TGTGCCAGCAGCTTGGTCCAGGGGGCGCGTCCCGGGGAGCTGTTTTTT	CASSLVQGARPGELFF
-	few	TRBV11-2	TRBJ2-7	TGTGCCAGCAGCTTAGTGGCCCGGGGCGAGCAGTACTTC	CASSLVARGEQYF
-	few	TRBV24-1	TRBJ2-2	TGTGCCACCAGGTTTGCCGCGAACACCGGGGAGCTGTTTTTT	CATRFAANTGELFF
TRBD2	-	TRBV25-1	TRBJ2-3	TGTGCCAGCAGCTCCACCGCGGGGGGCGTCACAGATACGCAGTATTTT	CASSSTAGGVTDTQYF
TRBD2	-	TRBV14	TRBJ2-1	TGTGCCAGCAGCCCTTGGACTAGCGGGGGGGCTACGAATGAGCAGTTCTTC	CASSPWTSGGATNEQFF
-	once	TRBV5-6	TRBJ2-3	TGTGCCAGCAGCTTTTCAGGGAGTGGTACGCAGTATTTT	CASSFSGSGTQYF
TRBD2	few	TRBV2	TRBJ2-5	TGTGCCAGCAGTATGGGACTAGCGGGATGGCAAGAGACCCAGTACTTC	CASSMGLAGWQETQYF
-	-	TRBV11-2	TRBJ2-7	TGTGCCAGCAGCTTGGGGGGCCCCGATGGCGAGCAGTACTTC	CASSLGGPDGEQYF
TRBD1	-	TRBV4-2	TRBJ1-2	TGTGCCAGCAGCCAAAACGACAGGGGCAACGGCTACACCTTC	CASSQNDRGNGYTF
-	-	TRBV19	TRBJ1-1	TGTGCCAGTTCAACACAGGGTCCGTACACTGAAGCTTTCTTT	CASSTQGPYTEAFF
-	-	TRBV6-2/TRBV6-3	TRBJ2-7	TGTGCCAGCAGTTTATGGGGGGAAGACTACGAGCAGTACTTC	CASSLWGEDYEQYF
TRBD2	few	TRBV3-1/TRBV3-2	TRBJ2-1	TGTGCCAGCAGCCGCCTTCGGGGGGGTGGGGCATCCTACAATGAGCAGTTCTTC	CASSRLRGGGASYNEQFF
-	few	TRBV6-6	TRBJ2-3	TGTGCCAGCACCCGGAGCACAGATACGCAGTATTTT	CASTRSTDTQYF
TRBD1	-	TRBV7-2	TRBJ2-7	TGTGCCAGCAGCTTAGGGACAGGGACCCATTACGAGCAGTACTTC	CASSLGTGTHYEQYF
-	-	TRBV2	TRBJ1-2	TGTGCCAGCAGTGAAATCTGGGGCTACACCTTC	CASSEIWGYTF
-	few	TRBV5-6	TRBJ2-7	TGTGCCAGCAGCCACCGGGGCTACGAGCAGTACTTC	CASSHRGYEQYF
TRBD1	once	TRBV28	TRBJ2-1	TGTGCCAGCATAGGGTGGGAGACAGGGTCCTACAATGAGCAGTTCTTC	CASIGWETGSYNEQFF
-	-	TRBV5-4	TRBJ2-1	TGTGCCAGCAGCTTGGCGGGTGGGGGGGCAAGGAATGAGCAGTTCTTC	CASSLAGGGARNEQFF
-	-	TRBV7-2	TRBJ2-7	TGTGCCAGCAGCTTAGGACCATCCTACGAGCAGTACTTC	CASSLGPSYEQYF
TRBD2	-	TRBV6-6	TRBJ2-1	TGTGCCAGCAGTGATTGGACTAGCGGGGGGGTTGAGCAGTTCTTC	CASSDWTSGGVEQFF
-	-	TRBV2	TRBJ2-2	TGTGCCAGCGGAAACACAGGGTCAGGCGGGGAGCTGTTTTTT	CASGNTGSGGELFF